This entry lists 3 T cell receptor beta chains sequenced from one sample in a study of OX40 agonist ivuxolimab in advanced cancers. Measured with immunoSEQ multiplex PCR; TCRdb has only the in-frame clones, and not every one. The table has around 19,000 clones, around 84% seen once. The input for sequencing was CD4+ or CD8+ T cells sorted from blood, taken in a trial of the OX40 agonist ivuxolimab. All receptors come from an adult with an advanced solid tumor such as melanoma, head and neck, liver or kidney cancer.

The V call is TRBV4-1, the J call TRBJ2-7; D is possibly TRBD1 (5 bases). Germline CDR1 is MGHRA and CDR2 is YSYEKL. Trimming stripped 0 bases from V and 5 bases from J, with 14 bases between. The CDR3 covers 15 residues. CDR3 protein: CASSQDLGRENEQYF. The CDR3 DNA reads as TGCGCCAGCAGCCAAGATCTCGGCAGGGAAAACGAGCAGTACTTC.

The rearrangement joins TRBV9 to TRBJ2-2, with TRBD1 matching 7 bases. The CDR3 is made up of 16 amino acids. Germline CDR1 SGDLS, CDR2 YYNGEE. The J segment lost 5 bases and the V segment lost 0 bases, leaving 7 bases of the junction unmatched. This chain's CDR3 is CASSVAGTAGTGELFF. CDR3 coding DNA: TGTGCCAGCAGCGTAGCTGGGACAGCCGGTACCGGGGAGCTGTTTTTT.

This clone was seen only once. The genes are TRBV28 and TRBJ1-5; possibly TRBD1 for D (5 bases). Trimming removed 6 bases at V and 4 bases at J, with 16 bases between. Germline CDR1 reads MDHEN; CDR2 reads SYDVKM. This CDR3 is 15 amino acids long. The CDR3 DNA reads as TGTGCCAGCAGCACCCGACAGCACCCGAATCAGCCCCAGCATTTT. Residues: CASSTRQHPNQPQHF.